The 24 T cell receptor beta chains listed next were all sequenced from one sample in a study of T cell responses to AZD1222 COVID-19 vaccine. Some clones are missing from TCRdb's copy, which holds only in-frame ones; the method was immunoSEQ multiplex PCR. Of about 100,000 clones in the sample, about 88% were seen once. The material was peripheral blood, obtained on day 0 of AZD1222 vaccination. The receptors originated from an adult in good health.

The V gene is TRBV6-4, the J gene TRBJ2-3; D perhaps matches TRBD1 (6 bases). The germline CDR1 and CDR2 sequences are MRHNA and SNTAGT. The CDR3 length is 14 residues. V was cut by 6 bases and J by 0 bases, with 10 bases left in between. CDR3 DNA sequence: TGTGCCAGCAGCCCGGGACATAGCACAGATACGCAGTATTTT. Translating it yields CASSPGHSTDTQYF.

J is TRBJ2-2 and V is TRBV4-1; unclear D gene. This CDR3 comprises 15 residues. Germline V gene lookup returns CDR1 MGHRA and CDR2 YSYEKL. The V gene lost 2 bases and the J gene lost 6 bases, with 13 bases spanning the gap. The DNA for the CDR3 is TGCGCCAGCAGCCAACCTATCCTGGCCCCCGGGGAGCTGTTTTTT. Encoded protein: CASSQPILAPGELFF.

J is TRBJ2-3 and V is TRBV11-2; tentative D call: TRBD2 (6 bases). The CDR3 has 14 amino acids. The germline CDR1 and CDR2 sequences are SGHAT and FQNNGV. V was clipped by 3 bases and J by 6 bases, with 13 bases between them. CDR3 DNA sequence: TGTGCCAGCAGCTTCTCCGGGAGTACTGATACGCAGTATTTT. Protein product: CASSFSGSTDTQYF.

The chain combines TRBV19 with TRBJ2-7; 7 bases fit TRBD1. This CDR3 comprises 14 residues. Germline trimming cut 4 bases from V and 1 base from J; bases unmatched to any gene: 4. Germline V gene data show CDR1 as LNHDA and CDR2 as SQIVND (reference sequence). The CDR3 region is CASSTPGGSYEQYF. For the CDR3, the DNA is TGTGCCAGTAGTACCCCAGGGGGATCCTACGAGCAGTACTTC.

CDR3 coding DNA: TGTGCCAGCAGGGTAACCGGGACAGGGGTGGATGGCTACACCTTC. This sequence encodes CASRVTGTGVDGYTF. The chain has TRBV7-9 and TRBJ1-2; TRBD1 agrees at 10 bases. The CDR3 is 15 amino acids. The germline V gene encodes CDR1 SEHNR and CDR2 FQNEAQ (reference sequence). Unmatched junction bases numbered 10, after V lost 6 bases and J lost 6 bases.

CDR3: CASSHPPGLAGGNEQFF. DNA of the CDR3: TGCGCCAGCAGCCATCCCCCGGGACTAGCGGGAGGAAATGAGCAGTTCTTC. V gene TRBV4-1 combines with J gene TRBJ2-1; 15 bases are a match to TRBD2. V dropped 3 bases and J dropped 7; count of bases not matched to a gene: 7. Germline CDR1 reads MGHRA; CDR2 reads YSYEKL. The CDR3 length is 17 residues.

The V gene is TRBV7-2, the J gene TRBJ1-2; TRBD1 matches 7 bases. This CDR3 is 13 amino acids long. CDR1 and CDR2 (germline): SGHTA, FQGNSA. J lost 2 bases, V lost 5 bases, and 2 bases had no gene match. As DNA, the CDR3 is TGTGCCAGCAGCCCGGACAGGAACTATGGCTACACCTTC. It specifies CASSPDRNYGYTF.

This rearrangement joins TRBV24-1 to TRBJ2-3, with TRBD1 matching 9 bases. Germline assignment: CDR1 KGHDR and CDR2 SFDVKD. V lost 4 bases and J lost 0; bases outside the gene matches: 10. The CDR3 covers 18 residues. CDR3 nucleotide sequence: TGTGCCACCAGTGACCGGGACAGGGATTATTATAGCACAGATACGCAGTATTTT. Encoded protein: CATSDRDRDYYSTDTQYF.

V gene TRBV4-3 combines with J gene TRBJ2-2; D uncertain. Germline CDR1 reads LGHNA; CDR2 reads YSLEER. The CDR3 sequence is 16 residues long. Between the trimmed V and J ends, which lost 4 bases and 4 bases, there was a span of 16 bases. The CDR3 DNA follows: TGCGCCAGCAGCCGAAAGTCCGGCGGCGGCACCGGGGAGCTGTTTTTT. As protein: CASSRKSGGGTGELFF.

The chain links TRBV30 to TRBJ1-4; weak D call: TRBD1 (5 bases). The CDR3 has 11 residues. CDR1 and CDR2 from the germline V gene are GTSNPN and SVGIG (reference sequence). For the CDR3, the DNA is TGTGCTGCGGGGCTTAATGAAAAACTGTTTTTT. It encodes CAAGLNEKLFF.

The J gene is TRBJ2-5, the V gene TRBV27; possibly TRBD1 for D (5 bases). Germline CDR1 is MNHEY and CDR2 is SMNVEV (reference sequence). The CDR3 runs 15 residues. The V and J ends lost 2 bases and 1 base respectively, with 11 bases between them. The CDR3 sequence: CASSLRTTTQETQYF. The CDR3 DNA reads TGTGCCAGCAGTTTAAGGACAACTACCCAAGAGACCCAGTACTTC.

This sequence joins TRBV9 and TRBJ2-1, with a possible D match to TRBD1 (5 bases). V shed 1 base and J shed 8 bases, with 10 bases lying between them. This CDR3 has 13 residues. From germline, CDR1 is SGDLS and CDR2 YYNGEE. CDR3 residues: CASSVLEGDEQFF. In DNA, the CDR3 is TGTGCCAGCAGCGTATTAGAAGGGGATGAGCAGTTCTTC. The variable domain in full, completed from reference TRBV9 and TRBJ2-1, reads DSGVTQTPKHLITATGQRVTLRCSPRSGDLSVYWYQQSLDQGLQFLIQYYNGEERAKGNILERFSAQQFPDLHSELNLSSLELGDSALYFCASSVLEGDEQFFGPGTRLTVL.

This clone appeared once. The chain has TRBV27 and TRBJ1-4; 8 bases line up with TRBD1. Trimming removed 4 bases from V and 0 bases from J; junction bases left unmatched: 4. The CDR3 covers 16 residues. Per germline, CDR1 MNHEY and CDR2 SMNVEV (reference sequence). CDR3: CASSSGTGATNEKLFF. The CDR3 DNA is TGTGCCAGCAGTTCCGGGACAGGAGCAACTAATGAAAAACTGTTTTTT.

This clone was counted once. The V call is TRBV6-2 or TRBV6-3, the J call TRBJ1-1; tentatively, D is TRBD1 (6 bases). The CDR3 is made up of 13 amino acids. CDR1 is MNHEY and CDR2 is SVGEGT in the germline V gene. Deletions cut 5 bases from V and 4 bases from J, with 11 bases between. The CDR3 coding sequence is TGTGCCAGCAGTGCCACGACAGGCACTGAAGCTTTCTTT. Protein product: CASSATTGTEAFF.

The chain is built from TRBV6-6 and TRBJ1-2; weak D call: TRBD1 (5 bases). The ends were cut back, 6 bases at V and 1 base at J, with 15 bases in the middle. This CDR3 is built from 15 residues. Germline lookup yields CDR1 MNHNY and CDR2 SVGAGI (reference sequence). This CDR3 is CASSQDGANNYGYTF. The CDR3 DNA reads as TGTGCCAGCAGCCAAGATGGGGCAAATAACTATGGCTACACCTTC.

The rearrangement joins TRBV7-6 to TRBJ2-5; TRBD2 might be the D (5 bases). CDR1 SGHVS and CDR2 FNYEAQ come from the germline V gene. Trimming took 4 bases from V and 2 from J, leaving 14 bases between them. This CDR3 has 15 residues. CDR3 DNA sequence: TGTGCCAGCAGCTCCATGAGGGTCGGGCAAGAGACCCAGTACTTC. This encodes CASSSMRVGQETQYF.

The chain couples TRBV6-6 to TRBJ2-7; D is possibly TRBD2 (6 bases). The CDR3 contains 17 residues. The V end was cut by 5 bases, the J end by 0 bases, with 20 bases between. The germline CDR1 and CDR2 sequences are MNHNY and SVGAGI (reference sequence). The CDR3 reads CASSPSWGDPSSYEQYF. In DNA form, the CDR3 reads TGTGCCAGCAGTCCATCGTGGGGGGACCCCAGCTCCTACGAGCAGTACTTC.

This sequence joins TRBV19 and TRBJ2-7; D uncertain. The germline V gene encodes CDR1 LNHDA and CDR2 SQIVND (reference sequence). Deletions cut 3 bases from V and 1 base from J, with 7 bases between. The CDR3 totals 13 residues. In DNA form, the CDR3 reads TGTGCCAGTAGTATGGCTCTTTCCTACGAGCAGTACTTC. It codes for CASSMALSYEQYF.

This clone appeared a single time. The V and J genes are TRBV30 and TRBJ1-2, with D possibly matching TRBD1 (5 bases). The germline V gene encodes CDR1 GTSNPN and CDR2 SVGIG (reference sequence). V was pared by 1 base and J by 6 bases, with 15 bases between. This CDR3 contains 14 residues. The CDR3 spells CAWSGGGISDGYTF. For the CDR3, the DNA is TGTGCCTGGAGTGGGGGGGGGATTTCGGATGGCTACACCTTC.

The chain is built from TRBV28 and TRBJ2-3; TRBD2 agrees at 10 bases. The J segment lost 5 bases and the V segment lost 8 bases, leaving 13 bases of the junction unmatched. This CDR3 contains 16 residues. Germline loops: CDR1 MDHEN, CDR2 SYDVKM. CDR3 sequence: CASRLWGVAGGDTQYF. CDR3 bases: TGTGCCAGCCGTCTATGGGGGGTAGCGGGAGGAGATACGCAGTATTTT.

The genes are TRBV6-6 and TRBJ1-5; the match to TRBD1 covers 8 bases. CDR3 size: 14 residues. J was trimmed by 6 bases and V by 6 bases; bases with no gene match: 7. Germline CDR1 reads MNHNY; CDR2 reads SVGAGI (reference sequence). CDR3 in DNA: TGTGCCAGCAGACCAGGGGGCGCGGGTCAGCCCCAGCATTTT. This encodes CASRPGGAGQPQHF.

The CDR3 nucleotides read TGTGCCAGCTCACCACTCTCAGCCGGGGAGCTGTTTTTT. It codes for CASSPLSAGELFF. This chain links TRBV18 with TRBJ2-2; D remains ambiguous. Per germline, CDR1 KGHSH and CDR2 LQKENI. V lost 1 base and J lost 6, with 6 bases in between. The CDR3 is 13 amino acids.

This sequence joins TRBV5-5 and TRBJ1-1; D call uncertain. This CDR3 spans 13 amino acids. Germline V gene lookup returns CDR1 SGHKS and CDR2 YYEKEE (reference sequence). The ends were cut back, 0 bases at V and 3 bases at J, with 6 bases in the middle. The CDR3 sequence is CASSLGDYTEAFF. DNA for the CDR3: TGTGCCAGCAGCTTGGGTGATTACACTGAAGCTTTCTTT.

The chain couples TRBV4-1 to TRBJ1-1; D ambiguous. Trimming cost V 2 bases and J 2 bases, with 18 bases left between them. The germline V gene encodes CDR1 MGHRA and CDR2 YSYEKL. The CDR3 contains 17 residues. The CDR3 sequence: CASSQPPREIPNTEAFF. The CDR3 DNA sequence: TGCGCCAGCAGCCAACCCCCGAGAGAGATTCCAAACACTGAAGCTTTCTTT.